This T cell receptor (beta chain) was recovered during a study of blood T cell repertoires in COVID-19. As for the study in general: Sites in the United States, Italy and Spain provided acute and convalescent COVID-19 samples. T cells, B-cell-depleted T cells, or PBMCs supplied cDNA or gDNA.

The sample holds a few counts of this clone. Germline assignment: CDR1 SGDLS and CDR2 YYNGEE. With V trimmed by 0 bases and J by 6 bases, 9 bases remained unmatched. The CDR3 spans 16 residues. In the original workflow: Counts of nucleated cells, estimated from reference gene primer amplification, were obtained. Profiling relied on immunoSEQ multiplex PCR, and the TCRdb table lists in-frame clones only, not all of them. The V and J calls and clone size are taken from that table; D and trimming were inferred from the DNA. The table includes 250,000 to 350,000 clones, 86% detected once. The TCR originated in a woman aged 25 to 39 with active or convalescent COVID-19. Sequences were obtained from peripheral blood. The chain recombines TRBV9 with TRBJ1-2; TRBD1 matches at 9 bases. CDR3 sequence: CASSVVPDRGSHGYTF. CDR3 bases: TGTGCCAGCAGCGTAGTCCCGGACAGGGGATCCCATGGCTACACCTTC. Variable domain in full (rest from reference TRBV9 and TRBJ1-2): DSGVTQTPKHLITATGQRVTLRCSPRSGDLSVYWYQQSLDQGLQFLIQYYNGEERAKGNILERFSAQQFPDLHSELNLSSLELGDSALYFCASSVVPDRGSHGYTFGSGTRLTVV.